This entry features one T cell receptor beta chain sequence. Its specificity is not known. The germline gives CDR1 LGHNT, CDR2 FRNRAP. V lost 2 bases, J lost 8 bases, and 12 bases lay in between. This CDR3 is built from 13 residues. The data were taken from a study of cytomegalovirus exposure and HLA in healthy donors. General study results and limits: A later analysis reported that several of the most significant clusters appeared to be linked to common viral pathogens, among them Epstein-Barr virus. Available immune exposure information covered CMV serostatus only. Later analysis showed TCR association rates varying by HLA locus, highest for DRB1 and lowest for HLA-C.

The PCR made use of 60 Vbeta and 13 Jbeta primers. Only in-frame clones appear in the TCRdb table, and some are missing; sequencing was by immunoSEQ multiplex PCR. The table includes around 200,000 clones, roughly 84% detected once. Sequencing input: PBMCs. The chain couples TRBV12-5 to TRBJ1-2; D is undetermined. The TCR was taken from a woman aged 45 to 65 in good health and CMV-seropositive. The CDR3 here is CASGLLGSGGYTF. In DNA form, the CDR3 reads TGTGCTAGTGGTTTGTTGGGCAGTGGAGGCTACACCTTC.